This TCR beta chain derives from a study of Tregs in tolerant kidney transplant recipients. Study-wide findings and caveats: Tregs expanded with activated donor B cells seemed most donor-specific. Few patients were studied, so findings need validation in larger groups.

Turning to this clone: Its antigen is undetermined.

Method: immunoSEQ multiplex PCR; TCRdb's copy keeps in-frame clones and lacks some. Among 74,000 or so clones listed, roughly nine tenths were seen once. V shed 1 base and J shed 6 bases, with 10 bases lying between them. Germline CDR1 is MGHRA and CDR2 is YSYEKL. This CDR3 is 14 amino acids long. Mixed chimerism was transient after nonmyeloablative marrow transplants from related graft donors. Thawed PBMCs were FACS-sorted into unstimulated CD4+CD25+CD127- regulatory T cells, CD4+CD25- non-regulatory cells, CD4 and CD8 cells. This TCR was recovered from a human patient who received a combined kidney and bone marrow transplant. Some of the T cells may derive from the graft donor. The J gene is TRBJ1-5, the V gene TRBV4-1; D is ambiguous. The sample in question was CD4+ T cells from blood (PBMCs), obtained 24 months after the transplant. CDR3 protein: CASSQVRVSQPQHF. The CDR3 bases are TGCGCCAGCAGCCAAGTGAGGGTATCTCAGCCCCAGCATTTT.